These 21 T cell receptor beta chains were all obtained from the same sample, sequenced in a study of CD8 T cells in Susac syndrome. RNA totalling about 0.45 to 1 ug underwent reverse transcription with random hexamers. One entry per CDR3 protein results from TCRdb running MiXCR on the immunoSEQ multiplex PCR reads. Here the sample spans 150,000 to 160,000 distinct CDR3 sequences, 85% to 95% being singletons. Sequencing was carried out using CD8+ T cells from PBMCs. The origin of the receptors is a human donor with multiple sclerosis.

This chain links TRBV19 with TRBJ1-6; D is unresolved. The CDR3 consists of 13 residues. Germline V lookup: CDR1 LNHDA, CDR2 SQIVND (reference sequence). The V end lost 7 bases, the J end lost 3 bases, and 7 bases lay between the germline ends. The CDR3 region is CASTDNYNSPLHF. As DNA, the CDR3 is TGTGCCAGTACCGACAACTATAATTCACCCCTCCACTTT.

The chain employs TRBV5-6 and TRBJ1-1, with D hard to call. The length of the CDR3 is 14 residues. V lost 4 bases, J lost 4 bases, and 14 bases lay in between. Germline V gene data show CDR1 as SGHDT and CDR2 as YYEEEE. The CDR3 protein is CASSLGAVSTEAFF. The DNA for the CDR3 is TGTGCCAGCAGCCTGGGCGCTGTCAGCACTGAAGCTTTCTTT.

The V and J genes are TRBV4-2 and TRBJ1-1; 7 nucleotides match TRBD1. This CDR3 is built from 15 residues. With V trimmed by 4 bases and J by 2 bases, 7 bases remained unmatched. Looked up from germline, CDR1 is LGHNA and CDR2 is YNFKEQ. The CDR3 loop is CASSPRTGDNTEAFF. CDR3 in DNA: TGTGCCAGCAGCCCCCGGACAGGTGATAACACTGAAGCTTTCTTT.

The V gene is TRBV18, the J gene TRBJ2-3; D call uncertain. In germline, CDR1 is KGHSH, CDR2 LQKENI. The CDR3 contains 14 residues. V was trimmed by 0 bases and J by 3 bases, leaving 7 bases between them. CDR3 nucleotide sequence: TGTGCCAGCTCACCACCGACGAGGACAGATACGCAGTATTTT. The encoded protein is CASSPPTRTDTQYF. Together with reference TRBV18 and TRBJ2-3, the CDR3 gives the full variable domain: NAGVMQNPRHLVRRRGQEARLRCSPMKGHSHVYWYRQLPEEGLKFMVYLQKENIIDESGMPKERFSAEFPKEGPSILRIQQVVRGDSAAYFCASSPPTRTDTQYFGPGTRLTVL.

The CDR3 region is CAAARPGGYNEQFF. In nucleotides, the CDR3 is TGTGCCGCTGCTCGTCCGGGGGGATACAATGAGCAGTTCTTC. This sequence joins TRBV12-3 or TRBV12-4 and TRBJ2-1; 7 bases match TRBD2. There are 14 residues in the CDR3. Trimming removed 11 bases from V and 4 bases from J; junction bases left unmatched: 11.

The chain has TRBV20-1 and TRBJ2-1; D remains ambiguous. This CDR3 spans 16 amino acids. The V and J ends lost 0 bases and 2 bases respectively, with 14 bases between them. Germline loops: CDR1 DFQATT, CDR2 SNEGSKA (reference sequence). CDR3 in amino acids: CSARDRAATPYNEQFF. The CDR3 bases are TGCAGTGCTAGAGATAGGGCAGCGACCCCCTACAATGAGCAGTTCTTC.

Only one count was recorded for this clonotype. The chain has TRBV6-5 and TRBJ1-2; D is uncertain. Trimming removed 0 bases from V and 7 bases from J, with 15 bases in between. The CDR3 is 15 amino acids. CDR1 and CDR2 from the germline V gene are MNHEY and SVGAGI. For the CDR3, the DNA is TGTGCCAGCAGTTACTCTGAAGGGTGGGATTTTGGCTACACCTTC. It specifies CASSYSEGWDFGYTF.

The chain employs TRBV5-6 and TRBJ1-1; D gene uncertain. This CDR3 region has 13 residues. Trimming cost V 5 bases and J 5 bases, with 13 bases left between them. CDR1 SGHDT and CDR2 YYEEEE come from the germline V gene. The CDR3 bases are TGTGCCAGCAGATCCAAAAGGCGTACTGAAGCTTTCTTT. Protein product: CASRSKRRTEAFF. Filled out from reference TRBV5-6 and TRBJ1-1, the complete variable domain reads DAGVTQSPTHLIKTRGQQVTLRCSPKSGHDTVSWYQQALGQGPQFIFQYYEEEERQRGNFPDRFSGHQFPNYSSELNVNALLLGDSALYLCASRSKRRTEAFFGQGTRLTVV.

The chain carries TRBV3-1 and TRBJ1-1, with 8 bases lining up with TRBD1. The germline V gene encodes CDR1 LGHDT and CDR2 YNNKEL (reference sequence). Germline trimming cut 4 bases from V and 2 bases from J; bases unmatched to any gene: 9. The CDR3 extends over 16 amino acids. Here the CDR3 reads CASSPDREGVNTEAFF. CDR3 nucleotide sequence: TGTGCCAGCAGCCCGGACAGGGAAGGTGTCAACACTGAAGCTTTCTTT.

V gene TRBV7-9 combines with J gene TRBJ2-2; TRBD1 aligns across 7 bases. V trimming: 4 bases; J trimming: 3 bases; junction bases outside the gene matches: 8. Germline V gives CDR1 SEHNR, CDR2 FQNEAQ (reference sequence). CDR3 size: 16 residues. The CDR3 sequence is CASSWRRTGDTGELFF. CDR3 bases: TGTGCCAGCAGCTGGCGGAGGACAGGTGACACCGGGGAGCTGTTTTTT.

V is TRBV12-3 or TRBV12-4 and J is TRBJ2-7; TRBD2 agrees at 7 bases. CDR3 length: 13 amino acids. Trimming took 6 bases from V and 6 from J; bases not matched to a gene: 8. CDR3 region: CASSQGLFPEQYF. Written as DNA, the CDR3 is TGTGCCAGCAGCCAGGGACTATTCCCCGAGCAGTACTTC.

The rearrangement links TRBV4-3 to TRBJ2-7, with no clear D. The CDR3 has 14 amino acids. The V gene's germline CDR1 is LGHNA and CDR2 YSLEER. V lost 1 base and J lost 3, with 10 bases in between. In nucleotides, the CDR3 is TGCGCCAGCAGCCAAGGGCTGGGCTACTACGAGCAGTACTTC. It encodes CASSQGLGYYEQYF.

The chain is built from TRBV4-1 and TRBJ2-5; D gene ambiguous. CDR1 and CDR2 from the germline V gene are MGHRA and YSYEKL. This CDR3 is 13 amino acids long. V was cut by 0 bases and J by 7 bases, with 9 bases left in between. CDR3 amino acids: CASSQDGEWTQYF. DNA for the CDR3: TGCGCCAGCAGCCAAGATGGAGAATGGACCCAGTACTTC.

V and J are TRBV2 and TRBJ1-1, with 7 bases that match TRBD1. Losses at the gene ends were 10 bases for V and 0 bases for J; bases not matched to a gene: 5. The length of the CDR3 is 13 residues. Germline CDR1 SNHLY, CDR2 FYNNEI. In DNA, the CDR3 is TGTGCCACTCCAGGGGGGCTGAACACTGAAGCTTTCTTT. Protein product: CATPGGLNTEAFF.

CDR3 coding DNA: TGCAGTGCTACACAGGGCCCCGCACACGCTTTCTTT. Its translation: CSATQGPAHAFF. This chain uses TRBV20-1 with TRBJ1-1; TRBD1 might be the D (6 bases). Germline CDR1 and CDR2: DFQATT and SNEGSKA (reference sequence). Trimming left V 4 bases short and J 11 bases short, with 17 bases between. The CDR3 consists of 12 residues.

The chain uses TRBV3-1 and TRBJ1-1, with D maybe TRBD1 (6 bases). The V and J ends lost 4 bases and 4 bases respectively, with 16 bases between them. The CDR3 length is 15 residues. The germline CDR1 and CDR2 sequences are LGHDT and YNNKEL (reference sequence). CDR3 in DNA: TGTGCCAGCAGCCGTTACAGGGAAAGGGTCACTGAAGCTTTCTTT. It specifies CASSRYRERVTEAFF.

The chain carries TRBV11-1 and TRBJ2-1; D is possibly TRBD1 or TRBD2 (5 bases each). CDR1 SGHAT and CDR2 FQDESV come from the germline V gene (reference sequence). The CDR3 covers 17 residues. Trimming took off 5 bases at V and 5 bases at J, with 22 bases between the two ends. The CDR3 region is CASSLMEAGTEDNEQFF. In DNA, the CDR3 is TGTGCCAGCAGCCTGATGGAAGCAGGGACGGAAGACAATGAGCAGTTCTTC.

The V and J genes are TRBV14 and TRBJ2-3; maybe TRBD1 (5 bases). Germline V gene data show CDR1 as SGHDN and CDR2 as FVKESK. The CDR3 runs 16 residues. Trimming stripped 1 base from V and 0 bases from J, with 11 bases between. This chain's CDR3 is CASSQAAGRSTDTQYF. The CDR3 nucleotides are TGTGCCAGCAGCCAAGCGGCAGGGCGTAGCACAGATACGCAGTATTTT. The entire variable domain, with the rest obtained from reference TRBV14 and TRBJ2-3, is as follows: EAGVTQFPSHSVIEKGQTVTLRCDPISGHDNLYWYRRVMGKEIKFLLHFVKESKQDESGMPNNRFLAERTGGTYSTLKVQPAELEDSGVYFCASSQAAGRSTDTQYFGPGTRLTVL.

V is TRBV30 and J is TRBJ1-1; no clear D gene. Trimming stripped 0 bases from V and 4 bases from J, with 12 bases between. Per the germline V gene, CDR1 is GTSNPN and CDR2 is SVGIG (reference sequence). The CDR3 spans 14 residues. CDR3 in amino acids: CAWSVSLGGTEAFF. In DNA form, the CDR3 reads TGTGCCTGGAGTGTTAGCTTAGGCGGCACTGAAGCTTTCTTT.

V and J are TRBV29-1 and TRBJ1-2, with unresolved D. Germline CDR1 is SQVTM and CDR2 is ANQGSEA. The CDR3 length is 12 residues. V shed 3 bases and J shed 0 bases, with 5 bases lying between them. CDR3 in DNA: TGCAGCGTTGATCCAACTAACTATGGCTACACCTTC. It translates to CSVDPTNYGYTF.

The chain recombines TRBV5-1 with TRBJ2-5; maybe TRBD1 (6 bases). Trimming stripped 2 bases from V and 3 bases from J, with 8 bases between. The CDR3 covers 13 residues. Germline values: CDR1 SGHRS, CDR2 YFSETQ. In DNA, the CDR3 is TGCGCCAGCAGCTTCCAGGGGAAAGAGACCCAGTACTTC. Its translation is CASSFQGKETQYF.